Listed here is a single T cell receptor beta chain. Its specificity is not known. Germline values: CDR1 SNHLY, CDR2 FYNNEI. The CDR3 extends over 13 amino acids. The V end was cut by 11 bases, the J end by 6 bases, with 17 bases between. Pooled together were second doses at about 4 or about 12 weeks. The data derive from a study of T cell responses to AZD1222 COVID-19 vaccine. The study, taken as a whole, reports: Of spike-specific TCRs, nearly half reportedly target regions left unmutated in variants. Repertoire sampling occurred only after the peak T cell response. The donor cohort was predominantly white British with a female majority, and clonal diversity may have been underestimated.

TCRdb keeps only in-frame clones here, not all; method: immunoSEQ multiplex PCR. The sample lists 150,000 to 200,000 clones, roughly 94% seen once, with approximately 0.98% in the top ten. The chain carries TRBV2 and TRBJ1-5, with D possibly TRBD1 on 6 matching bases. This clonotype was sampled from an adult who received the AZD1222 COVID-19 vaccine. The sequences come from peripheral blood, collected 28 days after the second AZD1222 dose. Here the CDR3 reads CAAKGTNSQPQHF. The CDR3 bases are TGTGCCGCAAAAGGGACAAACTCTCAGCCCCAGCATTTT.